These 27 T cell receptor beta chains were sequenced from one sample in a study of cytomegalovirus exposure and HLA in healthy donors. Clones were sequenced by immunoSEQ multiplex PCR, and TCRdb holds only the in-frame ones, with some missing. The table records about 200,000 clones, 83% of them present only once. The specimen sequenced was PBMCs. These receptors all stem from a woman younger than 30 in good health and CMV-seronegative.

Concerning this clone itself: The germline gene is not matched at one end of the junction; a read error may be the cause. DNA for the CDR3: TGTGCCAGCATTCCCCCGTCCAGGGCGGGTCCCGTGGACTTC. This gives the protein CASIPPSRAGPVDF. V is TRBV2 and J is TRBJ2-7; tentatively, D is TRBD1 or TRBD2 (5 bases each). Germline V gives CDR1 SNHLY, CDR2 FYNNEI. This CDR3 has 14 amino acids.

V usage is TRBV28 and J usage is TRBJ1-2, with TRBD1 identical over 7 bases. CDR3 size: 14 residues. Germline CDR1 MDHEN, CDR2 SYDVKM. V trimming: 6 bases; J trimming: 6 bases; junction bases outside the gene matches: 10. CDR3 protein: CASSVGQDLDGYTF. CDR3 in DNA: TGTGCCAGCAGCGTAGGACAGGACCTAGATGGCTACACCTTC.

This clone was seen only once. V gene TRBV6-6 combines with J gene TRBJ2-3; unclear D gene. The CDR3 is 12 amino acids. Trimming pared 6 bases from V and 6 bases from J, leaving 10 bases between. The germline V gene has CDR1 MNHNY and CDR2 SVGAGI (reference sequence). CDR3 protein: CASRPLTDTQYF. As DNA, the CDR3 is TGTGCCAGCAGACCCTTAACCGATACGCAGTATTTT.

This clone was counted between two and nine times. The chain combines TRBV15 with TRBJ1-5; D not certain. The V gene's germline CDR1 is LNHNV and CDR2 YYDKDF (reference sequence). This CDR3 has 13 amino acids. V lost 0 bases and J 5 bases, leaving 5 bases between the germline ends. Written as DNA, the CDR3 is TGTGCCACCAGCAGAGAGCGGGATCAGCCCCAGCATTTT. The encoded protein is CATSRERDQPQHF.

V is TRBV29-1 and J is TRBJ1-2, with D possibly TRBD1 on 5 matching bases. Trimming cost V 3 bases and J 4 bases, with 15 bases left between them. This CDR3 comprises 14 residues. CDR1 SQVTM and CDR2 ANQGSEA come from the germline V gene. Here the CDR3 reads CSVEYRNRGYGYTF. CDR3 sequence (DNA): TGCAGCGTTGAGTACAGGAATCGCGGCTATGGCTACACCTTC.

J is TRBJ2-1 and V is TRBV5-1; TRBD1 matches 9 bases. Germline trimming cut 3 bases from V and 8 bases from J; bases unmatched to any gene: 18. The CDR3 is 18 amino acids. The V gene's germline CDR1 is SGHRS and CDR2 YFSETQ. CDR3 DNA sequence: TGCGCCAGCAGCTCACAAGGGACAGGGCTGGGGGAAGGCTATGAGCAGTTCTTC. This sequence encodes CASSSQGTGLGEGYEQFF.

This clone was counted between two and nine times. The chain couples TRBV9 to TRBJ2-3; 13 bases map to TRBD2. CDR3 length equals 16 residues. V was clipped by 3 bases and J by 3 bases; unmatched bases: 4. Germline CDR1 is SGDLS and CDR2 is YYNGEE. The DNA of the CDR3 is TGTGCCAGCAGCGAGACTAGCGGGAGGATGACAGATACGCAGTATTTT. Translated: CASSETSGRMTDTQYF.

The chain combines TRBV6-1 with TRBJ2-7; possibly TRBD1 or TRBD2 for D (5 bases each). The germline V gene encodes CDR1 MNHNS and CDR2 SASEGT. V was pared by 1 base and J by 3 bases, with 13 bases between. CDR3 length: 15 residues. The CDR3 here is CASSEVGTGSYEQYF. The CDR3 bases are TGTGCCAGCAGTGAAGTCGGGACGGGGAGCTACGAGCAGTACTTC.

The chain is built from TRBV11-2 and TRBJ2-7, with 8 bases lining up with TRBD2. There are 15 residues in the CDR3. Germline V CDR1 and CDR2: SGHAT, FQNNGV. The ends lost 1 base at V and 2 bases at J; junction bases unmatched: 4. The CDR3 is CASSLVVTSAYEQYF. As DNA, the CDR3 is TGTGCCAGCAGCTTAGTGGTGACTAGCGCCTACGAGCAGTACTTC.

The sample holds a few counts of this clone. The chain carries TRBV30 and TRBJ1-1; maybe TRBD1 (6 bases). V lost 7 bases and J 0 bases, leaving 12 bases between the germline ends. This CDR3 contains 13 residues. Germline loops: CDR1 GTSNPN, CDR2 SVGIG (reference sequence). In nucleotides, the CDR3 is TGTGCCTACCAGACAGGCCTGAACACTGAAGCTTTCTTT. This sequence encodes CAYQTGLNTEAFF.

This chain uses TRBV25-1 with TRBJ2-2; no clear D. There are 15 residues in the CDR3. V shed 3 bases and J shed 4 bases, with 12 bases lying between them. Germline V gene sequence: CDR1 MGHDK, CDR2 SYGVNS. Written as DNA, the CDR3 is TGTGCCAGCAGTGAGGATCGATCTTCCACCGGGGAGCTGTTTTTT. Its protein product is CASSEDRSSTGELFF. Based on the CDR3 plus reference TRBV25-1 and TRBJ2-2, the full variable domain is EADIYQTPRYLVIGTGKKITLECSQTMGHDKMYWYQQDPGMELHLIHYSYGVNSTEKGDLSSESTVSRIRTEHFPLTLESARPSHTSQYLCASSEDRSSTGELFFGEGSRLTVL.

V usage is TRBV27 and J usage is TRBJ2-1, with a tentative D call TRBD2 (6 bases). Germline V gene data show CDR1 as MNHEY and CDR2 as SMNVEV (reference sequence). The V and J ends lost 0 bases and 0 bases respectively, with 18 bases between them. This CDR3 is built from 19 residues. The CDR3 bases are TGTGCCAGCAGTTTATCGATCCGGCGGGGAAGTGTCTCCTACAATGAGCAGTTCTTC. Its translation: CASSLSIRRGSVSYNEQFF.

V gene TRBV5-1 combines with J gene TRBJ1-1, with unresolved D. V lost 4 bases and J lost 0, with 13 bases in between. The CDR3 consists of 15 residues. From germline, CDR1 is SGHRS and CDR2 YFSETQ. The CDR3 DNA reads as TGCGCCAGCAGCCAAGTGGGATCCATGAACACTGAAGCTTTCTTT. Residues: CASSQVGSMNTEAFF.

The CDR3 is CASSIREGNYGYTF. As DNA, the CDR3 is TGTGCCAGTAGTATACGGGAGGGGAACTATGGCTACACCTTC. The V call is TRBV19, the J call TRBJ1-2; maybe TRBD1 (5 bases). The germline V gene has CDR1 LNHDA and CDR2 SQIVND (reference sequence). V dropped 2 bases and J dropped 2 bases, with 9 bases sitting between them. CDR3 length: 14 amino acids.

The gene calls are TRBV29-1 and TRBJ2-6; 9 bases are a match to TRBD1. The V gene end was trimmed by 6 bases and the J gene end by 2 bases; junction bases not matched to a gene: 11. Per germline, CDR1 SQVTM and CDR2 ANQGSEA. The CDR3 is made up of 17 amino acids. The CDR3: CSVVDRGRGAGANVLTF. In DNA form, the CDR3 reads TGCAGCGTGGTGGACAGGGGAAGAGGTGCTGGGGCCAACGTCCTGACTTTC.

The chain employs TRBV5-1 and TRBJ2-7, with D maybe TRBD2 (6 bases). V shed 4 bases and J shed 5 bases, with 19 bases lying between them. The germline V gene encodes CDR1 SGHRS and CDR2 YFSETQ. CDR3 length equals 15 residues. Here the CDR3 reads CASSPEGQGSHEQYF. Here the CDR3 DNA reads TGCGCCAGCAGCCCGGAGGGCCAGGGTTCCCACGAGCAGTACTTC.

The V and J genes are TRBV6-6 and TRBJ2-7; 9 bases are shared with TRBD1. V lost 3 bases, J lost 3 bases, and 6 bases stayed unmatched. Germline V CDR1 and CDR2: MNHNY, SVGAGI (reference sequence). There are 15 residues in the CDR3. The CDR3 reads CASSYYMTGGYEQYF. The CDR3 nucleotides read TGTGCCAGCAGTTATTATATGACAGGGGGCTACGAGCAGTACTTC.

This clone was counted a single time. The chain joins TRBV28 to TRBJ1-5, with 11 bases that match TRBD1. Per germline, CDR1 MDHEN and CDR2 SYDVKM. This CDR3 is built from 17 residues. J lost 1 base, V lost 6 bases, and 8 bases had no gene match. CDR3 amino acids: CASSWTGGNPSNQPQHF. For the CDR3, the DNA is TGTGCCAGCAGCTGGACAGGGGGCAATCCCAGCAATCAGCCCCAGCATTTT.

V and J are TRBV9 and TRBJ2-1; TRBD2 agrees at 14 bases. The junction had 3 bases not matched to a gene; V was cut back by 4 bases and J by 6 bases. The germline V gene has CDR1 SGDLS and CDR2 YYNGEE. The CDR3 is 15 residues long. The CDR3 nucleotides are TGTGCCAGCAGCAGGACTAGCGGGAGGCCCAATGAGCAGTTCTTC. Translated: CASSRTSGRPNEQFF.

V usage is TRBV5-8 and J usage is TRBJ2-7, with 9 bases lining up with TRBD1. This CDR3 is built from 16 residues. J was trimmed by 0 bases and V by 0 bases; bases with no gene match: 4. Looked up from germline, CDR1 is SGHTS and CDR2 is YDEGEE. The CDR3 here is CASSLVGTGTSYEQYF. The CDR3 nucleotides are TGTGCCAGCAGCTTGGTGGGGACAGGGACCTCCTACGAGCAGTACTTC.

This rearrangement joins TRBV14 to TRBJ2-2; D unresolved. The CDR3 sequence is 14 residues long. Germline V gene data show CDR1 as SGHDN and CDR2 as FVKESK. Trimming took off 1 base at V and 2 bases at J, with 5 bases between the two ends. CDR3 in DNA: TGTGCCAGCAGCCAAGTCCTCAACACCGGGGAGCTGTTTTTT. This translates into CASSQVLNTGELFF.

The chain has TRBV6-1 and TRBJ2-3; D remains unclear. Germline V gene lookup returns CDR1 MNHNS and CDR2 SASEGT. This CDR3 is built from 15 residues. V was clipped by 3 bases and J by 3 bases, with 13 bases between them. This CDR3 is CASSDVGRRTDTQYF. The CDR3 DNA is TGTGCCAGCAGTGATGTGGGCAGAAGAACAGATACGCAGTATTTT.

Notes on this clone: Different DNA sequences within this sample yield the same CDR3. The genes are TRBV5-1 and TRBJ1-1; 7 bases align to TRBD1. Unmatched junction bases numbered 4, after V lost 0 bases and J lost 5 bases. CDR1 SGHRS and CDR2 YFSETQ come from the germline V gene. The CDR3 is 14 residues long. CDR3 in amino acids: CASSLEGAGTEAFF. The DNA of the CDR3 is TGCGCCAGCAGCTTGGAGGGGGCTGGTACTGAAGCTTTCTTT.

This chain uses TRBV11-2 with TRBJ2-7, with unresolved D. Per germline, CDR1 SGHAT and CDR2 FQNNGV. The length of the CDR3 is 14 residues. The V end lost 5 bases, the J end lost 5 bases, and 16 bases lay between the germline ends. CDR3 protein: CASSPVRSRNEQYF. CDR3 DNA sequence: TGTGCCAGCAGCCCCGTTCGGTCGAGAAACGAGCAGTACTTC.

The chain joins TRBV18 to TRBJ2-3, with 9 bases lining up with TRBD2. V was clipped by 0 bases and J by 8 bases; unmatched bases: 9. Germline V gene data show CDR1 as KGHSH and CDR2 as LQKENI. The CDR3 extends over 16 amino acids. The CDR3 here is CASSPPAGGPSSTQYF. Written as DNA, the CDR3 is TGTGCCAGCTCACCACCGGCGGGAGGGCCCTCTAGTACGCAGTATTTT.

The gene calls are TRBV5-1 and TRBJ1-1; D is unresolved. This CDR3 spans 12 amino acids. The germline gives CDR1 SGHRS, CDR2 YFSETQ. With 2 bases removed from V and 1 base from J, the gap between germline ends came to 3 bases. CDR3 protein: CASSFPNTEAFF. The CDR3 bases are TGCGCCAGCAGCTTTCCGAACACTGAAGCTTTCTTT.

This chain connects TRBV29-1 to TRBJ2-1, with D maybe TRBD1 (5 bases). Germline-derived CDR1 and CDR2 are SQVTM and ANQGSEA. V lost 2 bases and J 7 bases, leaving 9 bases between the germline ends. The CDR3 is made up of 12 amino acids. The CDR3 here is CSVERGWNEQFF. In DNA form, the CDR3 reads TGCAGCGTTGAAAGGGGTTGGAATGAGCAGTTCTTC.